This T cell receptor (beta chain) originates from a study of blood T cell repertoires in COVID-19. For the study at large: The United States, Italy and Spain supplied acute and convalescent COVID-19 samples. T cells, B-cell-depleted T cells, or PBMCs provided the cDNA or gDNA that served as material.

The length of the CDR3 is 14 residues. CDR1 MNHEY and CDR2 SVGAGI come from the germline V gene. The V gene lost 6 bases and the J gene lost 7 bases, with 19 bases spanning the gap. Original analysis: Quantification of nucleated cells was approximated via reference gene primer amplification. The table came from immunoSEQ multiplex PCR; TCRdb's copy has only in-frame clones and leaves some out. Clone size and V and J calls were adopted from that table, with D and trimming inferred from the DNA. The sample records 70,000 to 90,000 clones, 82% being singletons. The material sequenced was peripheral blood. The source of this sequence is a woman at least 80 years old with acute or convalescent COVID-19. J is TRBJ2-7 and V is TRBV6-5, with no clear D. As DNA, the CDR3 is TGTGCCAGCAGCCCCTCTTACCCTGATGCGGAGCAGTACTTC. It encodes CASSPSYPDAEQYF.